Listed below are T cell receptor beta chains from one sample, sequenced in a study of blood T cell repertoires in COVID-19. Sequenced by immunoSEQ multiplex PCR; TCRdb stores in-frame clones only, minus some. The sample consists of about 100,000 clones, around four fifths of them appearing once. Sequencing used peripheral blood. Every receptor here comes from a man aged 65 to 79 with active or convalescent COVID-19. Both conserved end residues are part of each CDR3. The D gene is left open where the match is weak. Size values are once, few and many counts, or a class for expanded clones, and some rows have none.

>few|TRBJ1-1|TRBD1|TRBV11-2
TGTGCCAGCAGCTACGACAGGGTAGGAGTAAGGAGGACTGAAGCTTTCTTT
CASSYDRVGVRRTEAFF
>NA|TRBJ2-5|TRBD2|TRBV29-1
TGCAGCGTGGGACTAACCCAAGAGACCCAGTACTTC
CSVGLTQETQYF
>NA|TRBJ1-6|TRBD1|TRBV11-1
TGTGCCAGCAGCCCCAGACAGGGACCGCGGTCACCCCTCCACTTT
CASSPRQGPRSPLHF
>few|TRBJ2-2|TRBD2|TRBV7-6
TGTGCCAGCAGCTCTCCTAGCGGGGGGGCAACCGGGGAGCTGTTTTTT
CASSSPSGGATGELFF
>once|TRBJ1-1|NA|TRBV5-1
TGCGCCAGCAGCTTGGCCCAGAACACTGAAGCTTTCTTT
CASSLAQNTEAFF
>NA|TRBJ1-3|NA|TRBV7-2
TGTGCCAGCAGGCTAGGGAGCTCTGGAAACACCATATATTTT
CASRLGSSGNTIYF
>once|TRBJ2-3|TRBD1|TRBV7-2
TGTGCCAGCAGCTTAGGACAGGGTCCCACAGATACGCAGTATTTT
CASSLGQGPTDTQYF
>NA|TRBJ2-7|TRBD1|TRBV5-6
TGTGCCAGCATCCTCTGGGACAGGGAGCACGAGCAGTACTTC
CASILWDREHEQYF
>NA|TRBJ2-1|NA|TRBV3-1/TRBV3-2
TGTGCCAGCAGCCCCAGCTCCTACAATGAGCAGTTCTTC
CASSPSSYNEQFF
>NA|TRBJ1-2|TRBD1|TRBV3-1/TRBV3-2
TGTGCCAGCAGCTACCCTCGACAGGGGGCGAGAGGCTACACCTTC
CASSYPRQGARGYTF
>NA|TRBJ2-2|TRBD1|TRBV5-1
TGCGCCAGCAGCGGGACAGGGGGCCGGACCGGGGAGCTGTTTTTT
CASSGTGGRTGELFF
>NA|TRBJ1-4|NA|TRBV6-5
TGTGCCAGCAGTTACTCTCGGGGCCGGGAGGAAAAACTGTTTTTT
CASSYSRGREEKLFF
>NA|TRBJ1-2|NA|TRBV7-2
TGTGCCAGCAGCTCGAGACTCGGAGGGGTCGAAGGCTACACCTTC
CASSSRLGGVEGYTF
>NA|TRBJ2-5|TRBD2|TRBV14
TGTGCCAGCAGCCATAATCTAGCGGGGGCCGCCGAGACCCAGTACTTC
CASSHNLAGAAETQYF
>NA|TRBJ2-4|NA|TRBV4-2
TGTGCCAGCAGCCAAGGACAGGGGAGGGTAAACATTCAGTACTTC
CASSQGQGRVNIQYF
>few|TRBJ1-3|TRBD1|TRBV28
TGTGCCAGCAGTCCACCTCCTCCACAGGGGCCGAGCTCTGGAAACACCATATATTTT
CASSPPPPQGPSSGNTIYF
>NA|TRBJ2-7|TRBD2|TRBV27
TGTGCCAGCAGGGGGGGGACTAGCGGGAGCTACGAGCAGTACTTC
CASRGGTSGSYEQYF
>few|TRBJ1-2|TRBD1|TRBV9
TGTGCCAGCAGCGTAGACCGGGACAGCCCAATCGATGGCTACACCTTC
CASSVDRDSPIDGYTF
>NA|TRBJ2-7|NA|TRBV9
TGTGCCAGCAGCGCCTCCTCGAGCTCCTACGAGCAGTACTTC
CASSASSSSYEQYF
>NA|TRBJ2-2|NA|TRBV19
TGTGCCAGTAGACTTGGGGGCGCCGGGGAGCTGTTTTTT
CASRLGGAGELFF
>NA|TRBJ2-1|NA|TRBV19
TGTGCCAGTAGTCCCCGGGTGGCATCCTACAATGAGCAGTTCTTC
CASSPRVASYNEQFF
>NA|TRBJ1-1|NA|TRBV2
TGTGCCAGCAGTGAAGGGATGGACTCGAACACTGAAGCTTTCTTT
CASSEGMDSNTEAFF
>NA|TRBJ2-7|TRBD1|TRBV6-5
TGTGCCAGCAGGGCAGGGGGAGCGCAGTACTTC
CASRAGGAQYF
>medium-sized|TRBJ2-3|TRBD1|TRBV28
TGTGCCAGCGAAGGGGGCGCAGATGATACGCAGTATTTT
CASEGGADDTQYF
>few|TRBJ1-4|NA|TRBV19
TGTGCCAGTAGTATCGGTGAAAAACTGTTTTTT
CASSIGEKLFF
>NA|TRBJ2-7|NA|TRBV24-1
TGTGCCACCAGTGATGGGACACACTCCTACGAGCAGTACTTC
CATSDGTHSYEQYF